The entry below gives a single T cell receptor (beta chain) sequence along with its context. Its antigen is as yet unknown. These data belong to a study of shared clonotypes between healthy human individuals. Per the original data handling: Junction-only sequences without quality scores were provided by ImmunoSEQ, so filtering was different. Repertoires were generated with immunoSEQ multiplex PCR, while TCRdb's copy carries only in-frame clones and drops some. Clone size and the V and J calls come from that table; the DNA yielded D and trimming. This sample has some 2,000,000 clones; roughly 96% occur once, and the top ten carry more than 0.1%. Study results and limitations: Generally, naive subsets (rather than memory subsets) showed larger estimated richness.

The donor population consisted of healthy HIV-negative adults with no recent acute infections or vaccinations. Sequenced: naive CD4+ T cells sorted from blood. Subset defined: CD45RA+ positively selected. The clonotype originates from a man between 18 and 35 years old in good health.

CDR3 nucleotide sequence: TGTGCCAGCAGCGCCAGCCGAATACCGGACAGGCGAAAAAACAATCAGCCCCAGCATTTT. Encoded protein: CASSASRIPDRRKNNQPQHF. The chain couples TRBV9 to TRBJ1-5, with 7 positions matching TRBD1. Per the germline V gene, CDR1 is SGDLS and CDR2 is YYNGEE. This CDR3 has 20 residues. Trimming took 3 bases from V and 3 from J; bases not matched to a gene: 21.